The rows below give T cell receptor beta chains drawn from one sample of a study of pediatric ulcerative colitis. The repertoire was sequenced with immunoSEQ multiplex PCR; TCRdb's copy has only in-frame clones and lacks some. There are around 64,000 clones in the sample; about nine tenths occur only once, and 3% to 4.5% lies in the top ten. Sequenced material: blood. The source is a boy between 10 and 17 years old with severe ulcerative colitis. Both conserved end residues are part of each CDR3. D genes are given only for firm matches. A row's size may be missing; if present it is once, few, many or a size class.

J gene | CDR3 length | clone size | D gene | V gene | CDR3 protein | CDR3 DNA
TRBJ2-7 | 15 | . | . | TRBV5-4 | CASSFSSDPAYEQYF | TGTGCCAGCAGCTTTTCCTCGGACCCCGCCTACGAGCAGTACTTC
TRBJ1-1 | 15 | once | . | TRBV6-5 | CASSYSRWSNTEAFF | TGTGCCAGCAGTTACTCTAGGTGGTCTAACACTGAAGCTTTCTTT
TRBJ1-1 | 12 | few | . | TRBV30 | CAWRWGLAEAFF | TGTGCCTGGAGGTGGGGATTAGCTGAAGCTTTCTTT
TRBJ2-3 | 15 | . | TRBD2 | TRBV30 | CAWSVGAGGTDTQYF | TGTGCCTGGAGTGTAGGCGCGGGAGGGACAGATACGCAGTATTTT
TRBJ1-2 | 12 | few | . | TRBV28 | CASSLGGFGYTF | TGTGCCAGCAGTTTAGGGGGCTTTGGCTACACCTTC
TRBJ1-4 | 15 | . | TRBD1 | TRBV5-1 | CASSGDSVRNEKLFF | TGCGCCAGCAGCGGGGACAGTGTACGAAATGAAAAACTGTTTTTT
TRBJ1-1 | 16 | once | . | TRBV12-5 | CASAIKGGKAYTEAFF | TGTGCTAGTGCTATAAAAGGAGGAAAGGCTTACACTGAAGCTTTCTTT
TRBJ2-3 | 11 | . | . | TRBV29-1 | CSVGYTGTQYF | TGCAGCGTTGGGTATACGGGTACGCAGTATTTT
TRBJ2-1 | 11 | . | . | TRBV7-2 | CASSWDNEQFF | TGTGCCAGCAGCTGGGACAATGAGCAGTTCTTC
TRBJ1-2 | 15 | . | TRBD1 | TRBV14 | CASSQPGTGGYGYTF | TGTGCCAGCAGCCAACCCGGGACAGGAGGCTATGGCTACACCTTC
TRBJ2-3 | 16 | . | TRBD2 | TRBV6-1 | CASSETSGGSWDTQYF | TGTGCCAGCAGTGAAACTTCGGGGGGGAGTTGGGATACGCAGTATTTT
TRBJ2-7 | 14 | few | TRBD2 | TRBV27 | CASRGLAGSYEQYF | TGTGCCAGCAGGGGACTAGCGGGATCCTACGAGCAGTACTTC
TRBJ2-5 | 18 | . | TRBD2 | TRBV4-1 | CASSQDYQAGGVQETQYF | TGCGCCAGCAGCCAAGATTACCAAGCGGGAGGTGTTCAAGAGACCCAGTACTTC
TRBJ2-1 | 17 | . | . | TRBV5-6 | CASSSPLGEVLYNEQFF | TGTGCCAGCAGCTCCCCCTTGGGGGAGGTACTCTACAATGAGCAGTTCTTC
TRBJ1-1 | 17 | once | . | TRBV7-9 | CASRKPPEVADGTEAFF | TGTGCCAGCAGAAAACCCCCTGAGGTTGCGGATGGCACTGAAGCTTTCTTT
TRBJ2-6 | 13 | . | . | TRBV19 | CATQRAGANVLTF | TGTGCCACCCAGCGGGCAGGGGCCAACGTCCTGACTTTC
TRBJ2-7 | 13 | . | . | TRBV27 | CASSFGDAYEQYF | TGTGCCAGCAGTTTCGGCGACGCCTACGAGCAGTACTTC
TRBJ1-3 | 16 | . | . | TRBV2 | CASSTLTPSSGNTIYF | TGTGCCAGCAGTACTCTGACACCAAGCTCTGGAAACACCATATATTTT
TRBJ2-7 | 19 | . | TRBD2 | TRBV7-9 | CASSLVGFGLAVSSYEQYF | TGTGCCAGCAGCTTAGTCGGCTTCGGGCTAGCGGTAAGCTCCTACGAGCAGTACTTC
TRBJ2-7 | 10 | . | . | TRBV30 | CAAGEYEQYF | TGTGCAGCCGGAGAGTACGAGCAGTACTTC
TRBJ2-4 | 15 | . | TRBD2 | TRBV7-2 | CASSRTSGSQNIQYF | TGTGCCAGCAGCCGCACCAGCGGGAGTCAAAACATTCAGTACTTC
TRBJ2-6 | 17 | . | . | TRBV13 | CASSGVGDVSGANVLTF | TGTGCCAGCAGCGGGGTGGGGGATGTTTCTGGGGCCAACGTCCTGACTTTC
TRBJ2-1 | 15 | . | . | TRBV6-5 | CASSYGGPSYNEQFF | TGTGCCAGCAGTTACGGGGGCCCTTCCTACAATGAGCAGTTCTTC
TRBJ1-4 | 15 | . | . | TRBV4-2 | CASSPTPQGDEKLFF | TGTGCCAGCAGCCCAACCCCCCAGGGCGATGAAAAACTGTTTTTT
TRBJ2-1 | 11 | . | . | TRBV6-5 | CASSRSGEQFF | TGTGCCAGCAGTCGCAGTGGTGAGCAGTTCTTC
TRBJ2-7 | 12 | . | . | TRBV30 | CACSVRGLEQYF | TGTGCCTGTAGCGTTAGAGGGCTGGAGCAGTACTTC
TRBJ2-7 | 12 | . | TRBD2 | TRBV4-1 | CASSSLAAEQYF | TGCGCCAGCAGCTCACTAGCGGCTGAGCAGTACTTC
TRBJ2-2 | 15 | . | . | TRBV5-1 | CASSWAGPGTGELFF | TGCGCCAGCAGCTGGGCCGGGCCCGGCACCGGGGAGCTGTTTTTT
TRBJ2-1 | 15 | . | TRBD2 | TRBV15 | CATAHGREEYNEQFF | TGTGCCACCGCCCATGGGAGGGAGGAATACAATGAGCAGTTCTTC
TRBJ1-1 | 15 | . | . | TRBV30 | CAWSVQGGMNTEAFF | TGTGCCTGGAGTGTACAGGGAGGGATGAACACTGAAGCTTTCTTT
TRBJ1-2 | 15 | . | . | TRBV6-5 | CASSYTTQARDGYTF | TGTGCCAGCAGTTACACGACCCAGGCTAGGGATGGCTACACCTTC
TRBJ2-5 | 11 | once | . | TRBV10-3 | CAISVGETQYF | TGTGCCATCAGTGTGGGAGAGACCCAGTACTTC
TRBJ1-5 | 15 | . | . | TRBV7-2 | CASSLSGQDNQPQHF | TGTGCCAGCAGCTTATCGGGTCAGGACAATCAGCCCCAGCATTTT
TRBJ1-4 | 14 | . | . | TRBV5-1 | CASSGGATNEKLFF | TGCGCCAGCAGCGGCGGAGCAACTAATGAAAAACTGTTTTTT
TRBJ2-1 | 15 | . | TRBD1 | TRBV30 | CAWSSGVGGVDEQFF | TGTGCCTGGTCTTCAGGGGTAGGGGGCGTCGATGAGCAGTTCTTC
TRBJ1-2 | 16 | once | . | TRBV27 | CASSLSPSGEFYGYTF | TGTGCCAGCAGTTTATCCCCGTCAGGGGAATTCTATGGCTACACCTTC
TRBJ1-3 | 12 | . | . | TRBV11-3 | CASSPRGNTIYF | TGTGCCAGCAGCCCCCGCGGAAACACCATATATTTT
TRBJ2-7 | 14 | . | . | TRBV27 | CASSLSSVVHEQYF | TGTGCCAGCAGTTTATCGTCCGTGGTGCACGAGCAGTACTTC
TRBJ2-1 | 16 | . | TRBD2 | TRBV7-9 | CASSPTTSGRYNEQFF | TGTGCCAGCAGCCCCACGACTAGCGGGAGGTACAATGAGCAGTTCTTC
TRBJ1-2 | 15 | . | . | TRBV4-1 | CASSQVFGGPYGYTF | TGCGCCAGCAGCCAAGTGTTCGGCGGACCATATGGCTACACCTTC
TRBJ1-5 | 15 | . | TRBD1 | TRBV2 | CASSEEDRRVQPQHF | TGTGCCAGCAGTGAAGAGGACAGGAGGGTCCAGCCCCAGCATTTT